The source of this T cell receptor (beta chain) is a study of identical twins. Healthy Caucasians alone served as donors. Template switching (which added a universal primer site) was used, and cDNA carried unique molecular identifiers. Via MiXCR, TCRdb re-called the 5' RACE reads, giving one row per CDR3 protein. The table has 700,000 to 950,000 distinct CDR3 sequences, 12% seen once; the top ten hold around 1.6%. The study, taken as a whole, reports: Alpha sequences that were out-of-frame and twin-shared showed an excess of low generation probability.

The CDR3 is 17 amino acids. The germline V gene has CDR1 SGHVS and CDR2 FQNEAQ. Germline trimming cut 1 base from V and 5 bases from J; bases unmatched to any gene: 12. Comment on this clonotype: What it binds is unknown.

The data also belong to a second study, concerning yellow fever vaccine responses in identical twins. That study reports: Reportedly, the response of twins' T cells to the vaccine seemed partly convergent, partly personalized.

This sequence was found in a woman aged 18-35 years in good health. The sequenced material came from PBMCs. The V and J genes are TRBV7-8 and TRBJ2-7; TRBD1 matches at 9 bases. CDR3 loop: CASSLVRLTGDRDEQYF. The CDR3 DNA is TGTGCCAGCAGCTTAGTTAGACTCACGGGGGACAGGGACGAGCAGTACTTC.